Following are 18 T cell receptor beta chains from one sample sequenced in a study of blood T cell repertoires in COVID-19. The table came from immunoSEQ multiplex PCR; TCRdb's copy has only in-frame clones and leaves some out. The sample consists of approximately 160,000 clones, approximately 86% of them appearing once. The specimen sequenced was peripheral blood. All receptors derive from a man aged 50 to 59 with active or convalescent COVID-19.

The V call is TRBV19, the J call TRBJ1-2; TRBD1 might be the D (6 bases). This CDR3 is 15 amino acids long. CDR1 and CDR2 (germline): LNHDA, SQIVND (reference sequence). Trimming left V 3 bases short and J 7 bases short, with 18 bases between. The CDR3 here is CASSIGVVRGAGYTF. CDR3 sequence (DNA): TGTGCCAGTAGTATTGGCGTGGTCAGGGGAGCTGGCTACACCTTC.

The rearrangement links TRBV3-1 (or the pseudogene TRBV3-2) to TRBJ1-2, with TRBD1 identical over 7 bases. The CDR3 sequence is 14 residues long. Germline-derived CDR1 and CDR2 are LGHDT and YNNKEL (reference sequence). Unmatched junction bases numbered 6, after V lost 1 base and J lost 7 bases. Written as DNA, the CDR3 is TGTGCCAGCAGCCAAGGGTACAGGGGTTTTGGCTACACCTTC. The encoded protein is CASSQGYRGFGYTF.

This chain uses TRBV11-2 with TRBJ2-5, with D perhaps matching TRBD2 (6 bases). Trimming left V 7 bases short and J 1 base short, with 10 bases between. CDR3 length: 13 amino acids. Per germline, CDR1 SGHAT and CDR2 FQNNGV. CDR3 coding DNA: TGTGCCAGCAAAAGGACTACCCAAGAGACCCAGTACTTC. It is translated as CASKRTTQETQYF.

The chain links TRBV4-3 to TRBJ2-2; tentative D call: TRBD1 (6 bases). Germline V lookup: CDR1 LGHNA, CDR2 YSLEER. There are 18 residues in the CDR3. Trimming stripped 1 base from V and 3 bases from J, with 18 bases between. The chain's CDR3 is CASSQGTQGLYDTGELFF. In nucleotides, the CDR3 is TGCGCCAGCAGCCAAGGGACTCAGGGGCTATACGACACCGGGGAGCTGTTTTTT.

This clone showed up just once. This chain connects TRBV7-8 to TRBJ2-2, with TRBD2 matching 10 bases. J gave up 2 bases and V 5 bases, and 11 bases lay outside the gene matches. Germline V CDR1 and CDR2: SGHVS, FQNEAQ. The CDR3 has 18 amino acids. CDR3 in amino acids: CASSPLGSGGPNTGELFF. Here the CDR3 DNA reads TGTGCCAGCAGCCCACTTGGTAGCGGGGGGCCTAACACCGGGGAGCTGTTTTTT.

The chain recombines TRBV6-2 or TRBV6-3 with TRBJ2-3, with TRBD1 matching 12 bases. Looked up from germline, CDR1 is MNHEY and CDR2 is SVGEGT. CDR3 length: 18 residues. V lost 2 bases and J lost 3; bases outside the gene matches: 9. The CDR3 DNA reads TGTGCCAGCAGTTACCCGACCGGGACAGGGGGCGAGACAGATACGCAGTATTTT. It codes for CASSYPTGTGGETDTQYF.

The chain carries TRBV4-3 and TRBJ1-3, with D possibly TRBD1 on 5 matching bases. The germline CDR1 and CDR2 sequences are LGHNA and YSLEER. This CDR3 comprises 15 residues. V was trimmed by 0 bases and J by 0 bases, leaving 6 bases between them. Here the CDR3 DNA reads TGCGCCAGCAGCCAAGAACAGGTCTCTGGAAACACCATATATTTT. This codes for CASSQEQVSGNTIYF.

This clone was recorded once. This chain joins TRBV11-3 and TRBJ2-3; perhaps TRBD2 as D (6 bases). The length of the CDR3 is 15 residues. Between the trimmed V and J ends, which lost 6 bases and 6 bases, there was a span of 19 bases. The germline V gene encodes CDR1 SGHNT and CDR2 YENEEA. For the CDR3, the DNA is TGTGCCAGCAGTTCTCCGGGAGCTAGTTCTGATACGCAGTATTTT. Encoded protein: CASSSPGASSDTQYF. The variable domain in full, completed from reference TRBV11-3 and TRBJ2-3, reads EAGVVQSPRYKIIEKKQPVAFWCNPISGHNTLYWYLQNLGQGPELLIRYENEEAVDDSQLPKDRFSAERLKGVDSTLKIQPAELGDSAVYLCASSSPGASSDTQYFGPGTRLTVL.

The genes are TRBV29-1 and TRBJ2-5; TRBD2 agrees at 16 bases. Looked up from germline, CDR1 is SQVTM and CDR2 is ANQGSEA. The trim removed 2 bases at V and 0 bases at J, leaving 6 bases unmatched. The CDR3 loop spans 18 amino acids. CDR3 loop: CSVERGLAGGGYQETQYF. In DNA, the CDR3 is TGCAGCGTTGAACGGGGACTAGCGGGAGGGGGGTACCAAGAGACCCAGTACTTC.

The chain joins TRBV9 to TRBJ2-3, with a tentative D call TRBD2 (5 bases). V gave up 6 bases and J gave up 4 bases, with 12 bases separating them. The CDR3 is made up of 13 amino acids. Per the germline V gene, CDR1 is SGDLS and CDR2 is YYNGEE. The CDR3 nucleotides read TGTGCCAGCACCCGGGGTGGCGCAGATACGCAGTATTTT. Protein product: CASTRGGADTQYF.

This clone appeared a few times. This chain links TRBV9 with TRBJ2-2; D remains unclear. The CDR3 contains 14 residues. In germline, CDR1 is SGDLS, CDR2 YYNGEE. V shed 0 bases and J shed 4 bases, with 7 bases lying between them. CDR3 in amino acids: CASSVGQATGELFF. CDR3 nucleotide sequence: TGTGCCAGCAGCGTAGGGCAGGCCACCGGGGAGCTGTTTTTT.

The J gene is TRBJ2-7, the V gene TRBV3-1 (or the pseudogene TRBV3-2), with 7 bases aligning to TRBD1. Trimming at V came to 2 bases and at J to 4 bases, leaving 2 bases not matched to a gene. CDR1 and CDR2 (germline): LGHDT, YNNKEL (reference sequence). This CDR3 region has 13 residues. The CDR3 DNA is TGTGCCAGCAGCCAAACGGGACAGTACGAGCAGTACTTC. Its translation: CASSQTGQYEQYF.

The V gene is TRBV28, the J gene TRBJ1-1; D possibly corresponds to TRBD1 (5 bases). This CDR3 contains 13 residues. Germline CDR1 MDHEN, CDR2 SYDVKM. Trimming removed 5 bases from V and 1 base from J, with 8 bases in between. CDR3 sequence reads: CASSRTRNTEAFF. Here the CDR3 DNA reads TGTGCCAGCAGTCGGACACGGAACACTGAAGCTTTCTTT. The entire variable domain, with the rest obtained from reference TRBV28 and TRBJ1-1, is as follows: DVKVTQSSRYLVKRTGEKVFLECVQDMDHENMFWYRQDPGLGLRLIYFSYDVKMKEKGDIPEGYSVSREKKERFSLILESASTNQTSMYLCASSRTRNTEAFFGQGTRLTVV.

The V gene is TRBV27, the J gene TRBJ2-6; TRBD1 agrees at 9 bases. J lost 4 bases, V lost 5 bases, and 3 bases had no gene match. Germline-derived CDR1 and CDR2 are MNHEY and SMNVEV (reference sequence). This CDR3 has 15 amino acids. DNA for the CDR3: TGTGCCAGCAGTAGGACAGGGGCCGGGGCCAACGTCCTGACTTTC. Amino acids: CASSRTGAGANVLTF.

The rearrangement joins TRBV28 to TRBJ2-3; 8 bases align to TRBD2. The germline gives CDR1 MDHEN, CDR2 SYDVKM. This CDR3 has 16 residues. After removal of 3 bases from V and 5 bases from J, the junction contained 10 bases not matched to a gene. Written as DNA, the CDR3 is TGTGCCAGCAGTTTTAGAGTAGCGGGATCGAGAGATACGCAGTATTTT. Translating gives CASSFRVAGSRDTQYF.

The chain joins TRBV7-9 to TRBJ1-2; 8 nucleotides line up with TRBD1. The junction had 9 bases not matched to a gene; V was cut back by 7 bases and J by 2 bases. The CDR3 covers 15 residues. The germline CDR1 and CDR2 sequences are SEHNR and FQNEAQ (reference sequence). In DNA form, the CDR3 reads TGTGCCAGCAATCCAGGACAGGGCCCAAACTATGGCTACACCTTC. It encodes CASNPGQGPNYGYTF.

The chain joins TRBV23-1 to TRBJ1-5; weak D call: TRBD1 (6 bases). TRBV23-1 is noted as an ORF with a role that remains uncertain. The V end lost 6 bases, the J end lost 3 bases, and 15 bases lay between the germline ends. This CDR3 has 15 amino acids. The CDR3 DNA reads TGCGCCAGCAGCCAGCCGGGACACGACAATCAGCCCCAGCATTTT. Translation: CASSQPGHDNQPQHF.

V usage is TRBV24-1 and J usage is TRBJ2-6; D may be TRBD2 (6 bases). V was cut by 6 bases and J by 2 bases, with 13 bases left in between. The CDR3 covers 16 residues. From germline, CDR1 is KGHDR and CDR2 SFDVKD. The CDR3 DNA reads as TGTGCCACCAGTACCTTAACGGGGGCTGGGGCCAACGTCCTGACTTTC. This sequence encodes CATSTLTGAGANVLTF.